The TCR beta chain under discussion was sequenced for a study of early T cells in non-severe SARS-CoV-2 infection. Study information: Sequencing used unsorted whole-blood bulk RNA, so chains lack pairing. Study-level results: VDJdb matching skewed toward anti-spike CD8 responses, missing private and CD4 specificities.

This clonotype was detected ten times or more. The target antigen is unknown. Individual cDNA molecules were tagged with unique molecular identifiers, the study reported. One entry per CDR3 protein results from TCRdb running MiXCR on the 5' RACE reads. The sample yields about 33,000 distinct CDR3 sequences, approximately 5% seen once. The CDR3 is 14 residues long. Per germline, CDR1 LNHDA and CDR2 SQIVND (reference sequence). The V end was cut by 7 bases, the J end by 5 bases, with 14 bases between. The chain joins TRBV19 to TRBJ2-2; D is perhaps TRBD1 (6 bases). The TCR was taken from an adult who was a healthcare worker with PCR-confirmed SARS-CoV-2 infection or an uninfected control (not recorded which). Sequencing was performed on whole blood. The chain's CDR3 is CASNQQGWTGELFF. The DNA of the CDR3 is TGTGCCAGTAACCAACAGGGATGGACCGGGGAGCTGTTTTTT.